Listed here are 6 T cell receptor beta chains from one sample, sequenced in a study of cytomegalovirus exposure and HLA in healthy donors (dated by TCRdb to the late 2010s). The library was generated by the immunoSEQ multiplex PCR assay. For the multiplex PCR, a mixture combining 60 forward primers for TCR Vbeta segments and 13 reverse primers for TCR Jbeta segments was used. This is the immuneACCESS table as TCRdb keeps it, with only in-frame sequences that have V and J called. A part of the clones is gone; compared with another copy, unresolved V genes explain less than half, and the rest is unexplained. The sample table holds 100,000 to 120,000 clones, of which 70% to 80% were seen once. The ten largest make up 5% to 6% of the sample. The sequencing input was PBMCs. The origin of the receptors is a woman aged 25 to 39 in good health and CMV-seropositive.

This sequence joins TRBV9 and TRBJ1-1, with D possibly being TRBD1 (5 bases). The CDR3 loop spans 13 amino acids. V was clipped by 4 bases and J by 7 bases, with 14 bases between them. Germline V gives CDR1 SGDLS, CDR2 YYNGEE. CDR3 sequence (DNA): TGTGCCAGCAGCATCTCTTTAGACAGTGAAGCTTTCTTT. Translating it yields CASSISLDSEAFF.

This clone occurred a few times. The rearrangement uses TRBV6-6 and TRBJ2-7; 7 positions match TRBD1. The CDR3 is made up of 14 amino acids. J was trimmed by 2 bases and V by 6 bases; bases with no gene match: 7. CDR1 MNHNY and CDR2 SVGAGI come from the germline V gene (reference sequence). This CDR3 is CASRPSGTAYEQYF. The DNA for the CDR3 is TGTGCCAGCAGGCCGTCCGGGACAGCCTACGAGCAGTACTTC.

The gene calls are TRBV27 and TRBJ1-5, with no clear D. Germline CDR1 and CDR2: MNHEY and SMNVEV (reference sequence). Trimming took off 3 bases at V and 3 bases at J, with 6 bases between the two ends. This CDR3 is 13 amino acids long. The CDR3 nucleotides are TGTGCCAGCAGTTTTCAGGTCAATCAGCCCCAGCATTTT. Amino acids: CASSFQVNQPQHF.

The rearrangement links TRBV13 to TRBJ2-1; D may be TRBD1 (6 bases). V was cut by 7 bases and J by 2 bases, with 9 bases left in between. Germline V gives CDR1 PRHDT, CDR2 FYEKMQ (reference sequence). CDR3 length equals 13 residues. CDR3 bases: TGTGCCAGCACCCGGACAGCCTACAATGAGCAGTTCTTC. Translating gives CASTRTAYNEQFF. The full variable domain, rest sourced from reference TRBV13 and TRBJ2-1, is AAGVIQSPRHLIKEKRETATLKCYPIPRHDTVYWYQQGPGQDPQFLISFYEKMQSDKGSIPDRFSAQQFSDYHSELNMSSLELGDSALYFCASTRTAYNEQFFGPGTRLTVL.

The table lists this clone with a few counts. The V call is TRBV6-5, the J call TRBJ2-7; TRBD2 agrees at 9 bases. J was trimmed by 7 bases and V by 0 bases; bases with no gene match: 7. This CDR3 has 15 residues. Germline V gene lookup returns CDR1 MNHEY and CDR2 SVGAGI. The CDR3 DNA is TGTGCCAGCAGTTACTCCGGGACTAGCAACCTAGAGCAGTACTTC. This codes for CASSYSGTSNLEQYF.

This chain's CDR3 is CASRRDPNTGELFF. Here the CDR3 DNA reads TGTGCCAGTAGGAGGGACCCGAACACCGGGGAGCTGTTTTTT. The chain employs TRBV27 and TRBJ2-2; D possibly corresponds to TRBD2 (6 bases). CDR1 and CDR2 (germline): MNHEY, SMNVEV (reference sequence). The V end lost 9 bases, the J end lost 0 bases, and 11 bases lay between the germline ends. The CDR3 is 14 residues long.